This T cell receptor (beta chain) was sequenced in a study of blood T cell repertoires in COVID-19. Overall study context: In each case, the material was cDNA or gDNA derived from T cells, B-cell-depleted T cells, or PBMCs.

Germline V gives CDR1 MDHEN, CDR2 SYDVKM. The V and J ends lost 7 bases and 5 bases, in that order; junction bases with no gene match: 11. The CDR3 extends over 15 amino acids. As handled by the study authors: For nucleated cells, counts were estimated from reference gene primer amplification. Libraries were prepared by immunoSEQ multiplex PCR; TCRdb keeps only in-frame clonotypes and omits some of them. V, J and clone size are taken as reported in that table, and D and trimming were inferred from the DNA itself. The table has tens of thousands of clones, approximately 82% seen once. The chain uses TRBV28 and TRBJ2-7, with 10 bases lining up with TRBD1. The clonotype was recovered from a human donor in a cohort sampled during active COVID-19. Sequenced material: peripheral blood. The CDR3 sequence: CASNFQGQGLHEQYF. The DNA of the CDR3 is TGTGCCAGCAACTTCCAGGGACAGGGGCTTCACGAGCAGTACTTC.